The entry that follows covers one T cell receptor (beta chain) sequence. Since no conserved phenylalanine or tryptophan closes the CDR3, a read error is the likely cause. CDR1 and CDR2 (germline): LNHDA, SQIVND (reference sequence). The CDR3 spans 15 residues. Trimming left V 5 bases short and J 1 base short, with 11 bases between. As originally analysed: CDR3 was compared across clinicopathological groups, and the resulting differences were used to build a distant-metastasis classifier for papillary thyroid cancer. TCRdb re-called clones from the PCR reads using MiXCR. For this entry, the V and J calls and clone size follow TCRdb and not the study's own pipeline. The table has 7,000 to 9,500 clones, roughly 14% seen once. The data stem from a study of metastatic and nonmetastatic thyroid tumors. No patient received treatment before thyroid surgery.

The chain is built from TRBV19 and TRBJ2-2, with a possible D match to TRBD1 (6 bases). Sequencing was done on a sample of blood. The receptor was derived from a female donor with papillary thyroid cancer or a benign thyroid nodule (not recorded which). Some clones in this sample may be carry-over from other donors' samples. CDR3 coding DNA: TGTGCCAGTAGTCGGCAGGGACAGAACACCGGGGAGCTGTTTTCT. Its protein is CASSRQGQNTGELFS.